This T cell receptor (beta chain) comes out of a study of shared clonotypes between healthy human individuals. Germline loops: CDR1 SQVTM, CDR2 ANQGSEA. The CDR3 sequence is 12 residues long. Trimming cost V 1 base and J 8 bases; bases outside gene matches: 4. Running of the assay took place at deep level. Here immunoSEQ multiplex PCR was the method, and the copy in TCRdb shows in-frame clones only, minus some. The sample lists over a million clones, roughly 80% occurring once. To note about this clone: Its antigen is unknown.

Splitting of CD4+ cells produced CD45RA+ naive and CD45RA-negative memory subsets. Findings of the study overall: The study found lower generation probabilities in non-shared clonotypes than in those shared by all four donors.

The J gene is TRBJ1-2, the V gene TRBV29-1; 7 nucleotides line up with TRBD1. The receptor was derived from a man aged 18 to 29 in good health. Sequenced sample: memory CD4+ T cells sorted from blood. Subset described: CD45RA-negative fraction. CDR3 in amino acids: CSVEVQGGGYTF. The DNA for the CDR3 is TGCAGCGTTGAAGTTCAGGGGGGAGGCTACACCTTC.